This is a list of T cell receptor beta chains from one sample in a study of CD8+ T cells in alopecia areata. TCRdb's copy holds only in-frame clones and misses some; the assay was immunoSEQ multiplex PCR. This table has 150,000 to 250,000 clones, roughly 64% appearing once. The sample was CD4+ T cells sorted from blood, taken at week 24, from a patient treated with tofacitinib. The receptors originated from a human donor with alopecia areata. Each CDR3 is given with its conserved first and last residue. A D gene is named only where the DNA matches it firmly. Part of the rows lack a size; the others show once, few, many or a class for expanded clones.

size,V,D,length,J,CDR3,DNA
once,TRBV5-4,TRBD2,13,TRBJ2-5,CASRGLAEETQYF,TGTGCCAGCAGGGGACTAGCGGAAGAGACCCAGTACTTC
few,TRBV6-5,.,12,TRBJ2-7,CASSYAGYEQYF,TGTGCCAGCAGTTACGCGGGATACGAGCAGTACTTC
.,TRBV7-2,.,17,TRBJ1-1,CASSEFRGAIGNTEAFF,TGTGCCAGCAGCGAGTTTCGAGGGGCGATTGGGAACACTGAAGCTTTCTTT
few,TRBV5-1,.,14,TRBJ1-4,CASSLSQVKEKLFF,TGCGCCAGCAGCCTTAGCCAGGTTAAAGAAAAACTGTTTTTT
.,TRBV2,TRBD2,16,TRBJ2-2,CASSEREGGNTGELFF,TGTGCCAGCAGTGAAAGGGAGGGAGGGAATACCGGGGAGCTGTTTTTT
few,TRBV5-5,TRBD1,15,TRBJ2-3,CASSWNRGDADTQYF,TGTGCCAGCAGCTGGAACAGGGGGGACGCAGATACGCAGTATTTT
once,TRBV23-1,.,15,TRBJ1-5,CASTTSSGVKQPQHF,TGCGCCAGCACTACTTCGTCTGGGGTTAAGCAGCCCCAGCATTTT
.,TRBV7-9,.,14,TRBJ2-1,CASSGGASYNEQFF,TGTGCCAGCAGTGGCGGGGCGTCCTACAATGAGCAGTTCTTC
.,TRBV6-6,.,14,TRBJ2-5,CASSYRAEQETQYF,TGTGCCAGCAGTTACCGGGCGGAGCAAGAGACCCAGTACTTC
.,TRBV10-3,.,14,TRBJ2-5,CATKWGESEETQYF,TGTGCCACCAAGTGGGGGGAGTCCGAAGAGACCCAGTACTTC
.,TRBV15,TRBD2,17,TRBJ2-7,CATSREKGTSISYEQYF,TGTGCCACCAGCAGAGAGAAGGGGACTAGCATATCCTACGAGCAGTACTTC
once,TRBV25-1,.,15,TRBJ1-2,CASSESPPEKGGYTF,TGTGCCAGCAGTGAATCCCCGCCTGAGAAGGGAGGCTACACCTTC
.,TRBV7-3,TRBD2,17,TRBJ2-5,CASSPGIAGAQGETQYF,TGTGCCAGCAGCCCCGGAATAGCGGGGGCTCAAGGGGAGACCCAGTACTTC
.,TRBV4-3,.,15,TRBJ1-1,CASSQGWLVNTEAFF,TGCGCCAGCAGCCAAGGATGGCTGGTGAACACTGAAGCTTTCTTT
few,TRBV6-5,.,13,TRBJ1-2,CASSYGRVYGYTF,TGTGCCAGCAGTTACGGCAGGGTCTATGGCTACACCTTC
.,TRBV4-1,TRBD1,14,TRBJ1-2,CASSQAGQGHGYTF,TGCGCCAGCAGCCAAGCGGGACAGGGCCATGGCTACACCTTC
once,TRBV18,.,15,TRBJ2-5,CASSPPSRDQETQYF,TGTGCCAGCTCACCACCTTCCAGGGACCAAGAGACCCAGTACTTC
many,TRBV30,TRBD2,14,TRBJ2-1,CAWSPGLAGGEQFF,TGTGCCTGGAGCCCGGGACTAGCGGGAGGTGAGCAGTTCTTC
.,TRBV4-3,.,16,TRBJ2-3,CASSQTWGTGTDTQYF,TGCGCCAGCAGCCAAACGTGGGGGACGGGCACAGATACGCAGTATTTT
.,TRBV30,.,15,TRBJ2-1,CAWAGRSGSYNEQFF,TGTGCCTGGGCCGGCCGGTCGGGCTCCTACAATGAGCAGTTCTTC
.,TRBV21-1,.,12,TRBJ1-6,CASSKDTGLNHF,TGTGCCAGCAGCAAAGATACGGGCCTCAACCACTTT
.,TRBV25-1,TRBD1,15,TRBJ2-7,CASSEFYTGGYEQYF,TGTGCCAGCAGTGAATTCTACACAGGGGGTTACGAGCAGTACTTC
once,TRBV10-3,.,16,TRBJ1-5,CAISVSGGGEGQPQHF,TGTGCCATCAGTGTGTCTGGAGGGGGTGAAGGTCAGCCCCAGCATTTT
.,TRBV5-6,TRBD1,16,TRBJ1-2,CASSLWDRPAPYGYTF,TGTGCCAGCTCCCTTTGGGACAGGCCGGCGCCCTATGGCTACACCTTC
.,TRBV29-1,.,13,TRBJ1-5,CSVEGGPNQPQHF,TGCAGCGTTGAAGGGGGACCAAATCAGCCCCAGCATTTT
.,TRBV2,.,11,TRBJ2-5,CASSEAAPTYF,TGTGCCAGCAGTGAAGCGGCACCGACCTACTTC
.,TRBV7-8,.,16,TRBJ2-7,CASRPSVGDSSYEQYF,TGTGCCAGCAGACCGTCCGTGGGCGACAGCTCCTACGAGCAGTACTTC
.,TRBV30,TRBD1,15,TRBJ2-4,CAWSQDRVSKNIQYF,TGTGCCTGGAGTCAGGACAGGGTTTCCAAAAACATTCAGTACTTC
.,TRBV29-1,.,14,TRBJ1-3,CSVERGDSGNTIYF,TGCAGCGTTGAGCGCGGAGACTCTGGAAACACCATATATTTT
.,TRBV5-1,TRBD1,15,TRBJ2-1,CASSLDRGPYNEQFF,TGCGCCAGCAGCTTGGACAGGGGTCCTTACAATGAGCAGTTCTTC
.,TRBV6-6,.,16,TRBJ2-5,CASSLTPGHRQETQYF,TGTGCCAGCAGTTTAACCCCGGGACACCGGCAAGAGACCCAGTACTTC
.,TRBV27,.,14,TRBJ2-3,CASSLSGATDTQYF,TGTGCCAGCAGTTTATCAGGGGCCACAGATACGCAGTATTTT
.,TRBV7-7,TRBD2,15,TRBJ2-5,CASSIYRGEQETQYF,TGTGCCAGCAGTATCTATCGGGGGGAGCAAGAGACCCAGTACTTC
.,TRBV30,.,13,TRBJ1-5,CAWRRKSGQPQHF,TGTGCCTGGAGAAGGAAATCTGGGCAGCCCCAGCATTTT
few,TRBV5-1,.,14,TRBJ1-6,CASSLGGENSPLHF,TGCGCCAGCAGCTTGGGCGGGGAGAATTCACCCCTCCACTTT
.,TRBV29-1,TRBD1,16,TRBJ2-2,CSVTPQGKENTGELFF,TGCAGCGTCACTCCACAGGGGAAGGAGAACACCGGGGAGCTGTTTTTT
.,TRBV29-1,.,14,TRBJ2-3,CSVNDRTSTDTQYF,TGCAGCGTCAACGACAGGACTAGCACAGATACGCAGTATTTT
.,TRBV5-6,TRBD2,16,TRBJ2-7,CASSLVPGRPPYEQYF,TGTGCCAGCAGCTTGGTCCCCGGGAGGCCCCCCTACGAGCAGTACTTC
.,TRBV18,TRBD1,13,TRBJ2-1,CASSATGGGEQFF,TGTGCCAGCTCAGCAACAGGGGGAGGTGAGCAGTTCTTC
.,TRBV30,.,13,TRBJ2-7,CAWSVWSSYEQYF,TGTGCCTGGAGTGTATGGAGCTCCTACGAGCAGTACTTC
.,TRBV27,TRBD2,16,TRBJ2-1,CASSLIWTSDYNEQFF,TGTGCCAGCAGTTTAATCTGGACTAGCGACTACAATGAGCAGTTCTTC
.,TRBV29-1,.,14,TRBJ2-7,CSVAEGPEVDEQYF,TGCAGCGTTGCCGAGGGGCCTGAGGTGGACGAGCAGTACTTC
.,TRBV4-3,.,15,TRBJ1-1,CASSHLGQGRTEAFF,TGCGCCAGCAGCCACCTAGGGCAGGGCAGGACTGAAGCTTTCTTT
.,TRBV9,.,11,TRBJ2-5,CASSKGETQYF,TGTGCCAGCAGCAAGGGGGAGACCCAGTACTTC
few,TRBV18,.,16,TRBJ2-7,CASSPRGQGDSYEQYF,TGTGCCAGCTCACCACGAGGGCAGGGAGACTCCTACGAGCAGTACTTC
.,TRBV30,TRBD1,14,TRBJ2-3,CAWRTGSGADTQYF,TGTGCCTGGAGGACAGGGAGTGGGGCAGATACGCAGTATTTT
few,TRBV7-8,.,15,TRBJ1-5,CASSSVRGGDQPQHF,TGTGCCAGCAGCTCTGTCCGGGGAGGAGATCAGCCCCAGCATTTT
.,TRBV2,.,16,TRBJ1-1,CASTRVGARENTEAFF,TGTGCCAGCACTAGGGTCGGGGCCAGGGAGAACACTGAAGCTTTCTTT
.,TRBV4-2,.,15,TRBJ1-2,CASSQAGHSRAGYTF,TGTGCCAGCAGCCAAGCAGGGCACTCCAGGGCTGGCTACACCTTC
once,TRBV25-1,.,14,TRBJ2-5,CASSEYSVQETQYF,TGTGCCAGCAGTGAATATTCGGTACAAGAGACCCAGTACTTC